This is a list of T cell receptor beta chains from one sample in a study of cytomegalovirus exposure and HLA in healthy donors. The method was immunoSEQ multiplex PCR; TCRdb's version includes in-frame clones alone and lacks a portion of them. The data contain under 200,000 clones, about nine tenths of them singletons. Input material: PBMCs. These receptors were taken from a woman between 18 and 29 years old in good health and CMV-seropositive. Each CDR3 is given with its conserved first and last residue.

>14|TRBJ2-1|TRBV30
CAWSVQGGHNEQFF
>15|TRBJ1-2|TRBV7-2
CASSTLGGTYYGYTF
>15|TRBJ1-4|TRBV10-2
CASSDPRVTNEKLFF
>15|TRBJ2-3|TRBV9
CASSVGGSSTDTQYF
>13|TRBJ2-5|TRBV6-5
CASSYPERETQYF
>15|TRBJ2-7|TRBV6-5
CASRPGTSGRFEQYF
>15|TRBJ2-1|TRBV11-3
CASSRGQGEGNEQFF
>17|TRBJ1-2|TRBV5-5
CASSLRGQGGSYYGYTF
>16|TRBJ2-5|TRBV13
CASSSPFDSDQETQYF
>15|TRBJ2-7|TRBV2
CASSVVRGLGYEQYF
>14|TRBJ2-7|TRBV10-3
CAISVTSGSYEQYF
>14|TRBJ1-1|TRBV5-1
CASSAGRQNTEAFF
>13|TRBJ2-7|TRBV2
CASRVPQGYEQYF
>17|TRBJ2-3|TRBV27
CASSPPRTDFNTDTQYF
>14|TRBJ2-1|TRBV6-5
CASSPGTITNEQFF
>12|TRBJ1-4|TRBV19
CASSIRVEKLFF
>15|TRBJ2-3|TRBV19
CASSSPAGSTDTQYF
>13|TRBJ2-1|TRBV6-5
CASSVAGNNEQFF
>13|TRBJ2-1|TRBV6-4
CASSRTGNNEQFF
>14|TRBJ2-3|TRBV9
CASSVANRPNTQYF
>13|TRBJ2-3|TRBV9
CASAMGPTDTQYF
>16|TRBJ2-7|TRBV4-3
CASSQMWGGGTYEQYF
>16|TRBJ1-2|TRBV11-2
CASSLSNPSPIYGYTF
>13|TRBJ1-4|TRBV30
CAWSADRGEKLFF
>13|TRBJ1-1|TRBV5-8
CASSLRRRVVAFF
>14|TRBJ2-7|TRBV5-4
CASSFYRGTYEQYF
>15|TRBJ1-5|TRBV5-1
CASSLEGVSNQPQHF
>13|TRBJ1-1|TRBV27
CASSHGTGKEAFF
>15|TRBJ1-5|TRBV6-5
CASSTRGGRNQPQHF
>17|TRBJ2-2|TRBV4-1
CASSLTSGNTNTGELFF
>18|TRBJ1-1|TRBV7-2
CASSSRSHRPPRNTEAFF
>16|TRBJ2-7|TRBV4-1
CASSQETGLSSYEQYF
>16|TRBJ2-5|TRBV2
CASSSTSGSRLETQYF
>12|TRBJ1-5|TRBV28
CAIGGRDQPQHF
>16|TRBJ1-5|TRBV7-3
CASSPTETGGHQPQHF
>15|TRBJ2-3|TRBV6-6
CASSRRTGRTDTQYF
>15|TRBJ2-7|TRBV5-6
CASSPGTGGSYEQYF
>16|TRBJ1-3|TRBV5-4
CASSFRTASSGNTIYF
>14|TRBJ2-7|TRBV30
CAWSVRDIRYEQYF
>12|TRBJ2-3|TRBV2
CASSRGTDTQYF
>14|TRBJ1-2|TRBV9
CASSERGGPYGYTF
>19|TRBJ1-3|TRBV9
CASSLGQGVLGVSGNTIYF
>16|TRBJ1-5|TRBV4-1
CASSQDVGQGGQPQHF
>13|TRBJ1-1|TRBV6-1
CATQRQGLTEAFF
>17|TRBJ2-1|TRBV28
CASSSGTSGISYNEQFF
>20|TRBJ2-2|TRBV28
CASSLWGPSGTGVNTGELFF
>15|TRBJ1-1|TRBV9
CASSVAPGMNTEAFF
>15|TRBJ2-1|TRBV6-6
CASSPGLAENNEQFF
>11|TRBJ2-5|TRBV2
CASSPKETQYF
>15|TRBJ2-7|TRBV2
CASSGTSFTSYEQYF
>14|TRBJ2-1|TRBV29-1
CSVIQGAFYNEQFF
>14|TRBJ1-1|TRBV27
CASSLLGGRIEAFF
>13|TRBJ1-1|TRBV11-2
CASSSDGGSGAFF
>15|TRBJ2-7|TRBV5-5
CASTGRGTSSNEQYF
>11|TRBJ1-5|TRBV19
CASYSNQPQHF